The 2 T cell receptor beta chains below come from one sample, sequenced in a study of blood T cell repertoires in COVID-19. Some clones are missing from TCRdb's copy, which holds only in-frame ones; the method was immunoSEQ multiplex PCR. In the table there are about 190,000 clones, 84% of which are singletons. Sequenced input: peripheral blood. The receptor set was obtained from a woman aged 70-85 years with active or convalescent COVID-19.

The CDR3 loop is CASSQDIRSRANVLTF. The DNA for the CDR3 is TGTGCCAGCAGCCAAGACATACGGTCCAGGGCCAACGTCCTGACTTTC. This chain joins TRBV4-2 and TRBJ2-6; D is undetermined. CDR3 size: 16 residues. Germline V lookup: CDR1 LGHNA, CDR2 YNFKEQ. V was cut by 0 bases and J by 5 bases, with 11 bases left in between.

The CDR3 coding sequence is TGTGCCAGCAGCGTAGCCGGGACTCCACAAGAGACCCAGTACTTC. The encoded protein is CASSVAGTPQETQYF. The V gene is TRBV9, the J gene TRBJ2-5; perhaps TRBD2 as D (6 bases). Looked up from germline, CDR1 is SGDLS and CDR2 is YYNGEE. Trimming pared 0 bases from V and 2 bases from J, leaving 11 bases between. This CDR3 comprises 15 residues. Full variable domain (missing parts from reference TRBV9 and TRBJ2-5): DSGVTQTPKHLITATGQRVTLRCSPRSGDLSVYWYQQSLDQGLQFLIQYYNGEERAKGNILERFSAQQFPDLHSELNLSSLELGDSALYFCASSVAGTPQETQYFGPGTRLLVL.